Below are 17 T cell receptor beta chains sequenced from a single sample in a study of blood T cells in healthy people across ages. Then a second PCR, running roughly 7 to 11 cycles, was carried out with a sample-barcoded 5' primer and a J-beta primer mix. From the 5' RACE reads, TCRdb called clonotypes with MiXCR, one entry per CDR3 protein. This table has roughly 730,000 distinct CDR3 sequences, 45% to 70% appearing once. The sample consisted of blood. These receptors all stem from a man in his forties or fifties in good health.

This clonotype was found once. The CDR3 is CSAIGLGNYEQYF. The CDR3 nucleotides read TGCAGTGCTATCGGACTAGGGAACTACGAGCAGTACTTC. The V and J genes are TRBV20-1 and TRBJ2-7, with 7 bases lining up with TRBD2. The CDR3 covers 13 residues. Per the germline V gene, CDR1 is DFQATT and CDR2 is SNEGSKA (reference sequence). With V trimmed by 4 bases and J by 3 bases, 6 bases remained unmatched.

This clonotype has just a few counts. The gene calls are TRBV15 and TRBJ2-5; no clear D. Germline V gives CDR1 LNHNV, CDR2 YYDKDF (reference sequence). CDR3 size: 14 residues. Deletions cut 3 bases from V and 2 bases from J, with 10 bases between. CDR3 coding DNA: TGTGCCACCAGCAGTCGAAGGTCTCAAGAGACCCAGTACTTC. Amino acids: CATSSRRSQETQYF. Together with reference TRBV15 and TRBJ2-5, the CDR3 gives the full variable domain: DAMVIQNPRYQVTQFGKPVTLSCSQTLNHNVMYWYQQKSSQAPKLLFHYYDKDFNNEADTPDNFQSRRPNTSFCFLDIRSPGLGDTAMYLCATSSRRSQETQYFGPGTRLLVL.

The chain uses TRBV27 and TRBJ2-1, with D possibly TRBD2 on 5 matching bases. The germline V gene encodes CDR1 MNHEY and CDR2 SMNVEV (reference sequence). The CDR3 is 13 amino acids. V was trimmed by 5 bases and J by 8 bases, leaving 13 bases between them. CDR3 in amino acids: CASSVLAWDEQFF. The DNA for the CDR3 is TGTGCCAGCAGTGTCCTAGCTTGGGATGAGCAGTTCTTC.

This chain links TRBV28 with TRBJ2-1, with 11 bases aligning to TRBD2. Germline CDR1 MDHEN, CDR2 SYDVKM. This CDR3 is 17 amino acids long. Losses at the gene ends were 8 bases for V and 2 bases for J; bases not matched to a gene: 11. The CDR3: CASYSGGAGWAYNEQFF. The CDR3 nucleotides read TGTGCCAGCTATAGCGGGGGGGCCGGTTGGGCCTACAATGAGCAGTTCTTC.

The rearrangement uses TRBV20-1 and TRBJ2-1; no clear D gene. The CDR3 loop spans 18 amino acids. The germline V gene encodes CDR1 DFQATT and CDR2 SNEGSKA (reference sequence). V lost 6 bases and J lost 4, with 28 bases in between. CDR3 sequence (DNA): TGCAGTGCCCCCCTACCCCACCGGTCTGCGTATGGGTACAATGAGCAGTTCTTC. This gives the protein CSAPLPHRSAYGYNEQFF.

V usage is TRBV29-1 and J usage is TRBJ1-2; D is unclear. Germline assignment: CDR1 SQVTM and CDR2 ANQGSEA. CDR3 size: 11 residues. V dropped 2 bases and J dropped 4 bases, with 5 bases sitting between them. The CDR3 DNA sequence: TGCAGCGTTGAAAGCAGCTATGGCTACACCTTC. Its protein is CSVESSYGYTF.

This sequence joins TRBV20-1 and TRBJ1-1; weak D call: TRBD1 (5 bases). CDR3 length: 12 amino acids. The ends were cut back, 6 bases at V and 3 bases at J, with 11 bases in the middle. Germline values: CDR1 DFQATT, CDR2 SNEGSKA (reference sequence). DNA of the CDR3: TGCAGTGCCCCGGGAGGGGACACTGAAGCTTTCTTT. Its translation: CSAPGGDTEAFF.

CDR3 sequence (DNA): TGTGCCAGCAGCAACACGCTAACAGGGGCTAGCACAGATACGCAGTATTTT. Translation: CASSNTLTGASTDTQYF. The rearrangement links TRBV6-1 to TRBJ2-3, with 7 nucleotides matching TRBD1. CDR3 length: 17 amino acids. V shed 6 bases and J 0 bases; nucleotides not matched to a gene: 12. From germline, CDR1 is MNHNS and CDR2 SASEGT.

The chain combines TRBV12-5 with TRBJ2-1; maybe TRBD2 (6 bases). V lost 8 bases and J lost 4, with 24 bases in between. The CDR3 covers 17 residues. Germline V gene sequence: CDR1 LGHNT, CDR2 FRNRAP. CDR3 sequence reads: CASRASIGSWGYNEQFF. The CDR3 bases are TGTGCTAGTCGTGCCTCAATCGGGAGTTGGGGATACAATGAGCAGTTCTTC. Supplemented by reference TRBV12-5 and TRBJ2-1, the full variable domain reads DARVTQTPRHKVTEMGQEVTMRCQPILGHNTVFWYRQTMMQGLELLAYFRNRAPLDDSGMPKDRFSAEMPDATLATLKIQPSEPRDSAVYFCASRASIGSWGYNEQFFGPGTRLTVL.

Only one count was recorded for this clonotype. Germline is not matched at one junction end, which may reflect a read error. This chain connects TRBV7-3 to TRBJ2-5; 8 bases are a match to TRBD2. The closer fit of TRBJ2-1 to the DNA end suggests the J call may be wrong. Per germline, CDR1 SGHTA and CDR2 FQGTGA. CDR3 length: 16 amino acids. The CDR3: CAGSQTPGLGQETQFF. DNA of the CDR3: TGTGCCGGCAGCCAGACTCCGGGACTAGGCCAAGAGACCCAGTTCTTC.

The J gene is TRBJ1-3, the V gene TRBV10-3; D unresolved. Trimming stripped 3 bases from V and 4 bases from J, with 4 bases between. The CDR3 has 12 amino acids. CDR1 and CDR2 from the germline V gene are ENHRY and SYGVKD. The CDR3 DNA follows: TGTGCCATCAGTGAAGGAGGAAACACCATATATTTT. Protein sequence: CAISEGGNTIYF.

As regards this clonotype: Here the CDR3 omits its conserved ending phenylalanine or tryptophan, so a read error is the likely source. V and J are TRBV5-1 and TRBJ2-7, with D perhaps matching TRBD2 (6 bases). Judging by the DNA end, TRBJ2-5 fits better; the J call may be wrong. The CDR3 has 13 residues. Germline V gene data show CDR1 as SGHRS and CDR2 as YFSETQ. CDR3 residues: CASSFTGEETQYL. The CDR3 coding sequence is TGCGCCAGCAGCTTTACGGGGGAAGAGACCCAGTACCTC.

V gene TRBV3-1 combines with J gene TRBJ2-5; 7 bases agree with TRBD2. V shed 1 base and J 4 bases; nucleotides not matched to a gene: 6. This CDR3 contains 15 residues. Germline V gene sequence: CDR1 LGHDT, CDR2 YNNKEL (reference sequence). The CDR3 sequence is CASSQGPTGGETQYF. CDR3 in DNA: TGTGCCAGCAGCCAAGGGCCAACGGGGGGAGAGACCCAGTACTTC.

The V gene is TRBV28, the J gene TRBJ1-1; TRBD1 aligns across 7 bases. The germline V gene encodes CDR1 MDHEN and CDR2 SYDVKM. V gave up 4 bases and J gave up 6 bases; unmatched junction bases: 11. This CDR3 has 15 amino acids. This CDR3 reads CASSSLGQAVSEAFF. CDR3 coding DNA: TGTGCCAGCAGTTCTTTAGGACAGGCGGTGTCTGAAGCTTTCTTT.

This rearrangement joins TRBV4-3 to TRBJ2-4, with a weak D call TRBD1 (5 bases). The CDR3 has 14 amino acids. The V gene's germline CDR1 is LGHNA and CDR2 YSLEER. V was pared by 3 bases and J by 13 bases, with 19 bases between. CDR3 nucleotides: TGCGCCAGCAGCCAGACGACAGCACTCTACGGGCAGTACTTC. This gives the protein CASSQTTALYGQYF.

This sequence joins TRBV7-9 and TRBJ1-1, with D uncertain. The CDR3 contains 11 residues. Per the germline V gene, CDR1 is SEHNR and CDR2 is FQNEAQ (reference sequence). V shed 7 bases and J shed 4 bases, with 7 bases lying between them. The DNA of the CDR3 is TGTGCCAGCAACGGGCCCACTGAAGCTTTCTTT. This codes for CASNGPTEAFF.

This clonotype was seen a handful of times. V usage is TRBV6-2 or TRBV6-3 and J usage is TRBJ2-7; maybe TRBD2 (6 bases). The CDR3 length is 14 residues. V was shortened by 2 bases and J by 5 bases, with 13 bases between the two germline ends. Germline values: CDR1 MNHEY, CDR2 SVGEGT. The CDR3 sequence is CASSYRGRYDEQYF. For the CDR3, the DNA is TGTGCCAGCAGTTACCGGGGGAGGTATGACGAGCAGTACTTC.